Here is one T cell receptor (beta chain) with its context. Its antigen is currently not known. The cohort comprised some 730 healthy bone marrow donors. Cohort members were all nominally healthy when sampled, although unrecorded immune exposures were likely present. The donor tested CMV seronegative, placing the donor among the 300 to 400 seronegative members of the cohort. A peripheral blood sample was collected from each donor, and TCR beta sequencing was performed on peripheral blood mononuclear cells. The Qiagen DNeasy Blood Extraction Kit was used to extract genomic DNA from the blood cell samples. The entry originates in a study of cytomegalovirus exposure and HLA in healthy donors (dated by TCRdb to between 2016 and 2019). Looking at the study overall: According to an earlier analysis of several hundred of the donors, about 170 million T cells yielded 100 million or so unique TCR beta sequences and approximately 300 Gb of sequence data. All discovery cohort repertoires had been generated on a single sequencing platform. Of the 350 to 400 genotyped donors, around 81% fell in the genetic ancestry cluster associated with self-reported Caucasian donors. Across around 400 genotyped donors of the cohort, an average of about 240,000 unique TCR beta nucleotide sequences per donor were sequenced, and roughly a sixth of those sequences were non-productive. Typing coverage differed by locus: A, B, C, DRB1 and DQB1 were typed in roughly 620-640 donors, DQA1 in roughly 500, DPA1 in 606, and DPB1 in 472. Donor age, sex, ethnicity and CMV serostatus were collected together with the repertoire data. Class I and class II HLA loci were covered by the typing at four-digit resolution. The study aimed to test whether cataloging public T cell receptors could reveal signatures of past pathogen exposure. Using immunosequencing, the study profiled T cell repertoires from 640 or so subjects and related those repertoires to cytomegalovirus serostatus. Along with the roughly 670-subject first cohort, a separate validation cohort of about 110 different subjects was used. Roughly 300 gigabases of sequencing data and roughly 80 million unique TCR sequences made up an early release that covered under 750 HLA-typed donors. Roughly five DR-DQ haplotypes were handled as single units for association and clustering, since linkage in the cohort was strong. Rather than using new phenotypic data, the later analysis identified candidate immune exposures from TCR beta sequences and from how often those sequences occurred across donors. A later analysis re-analyzed previously published TCR beta repertoires from 600 to 850 donors and added high-resolution HLA genotyping to study TCR occurrence patterns. A later genetic analysis used genome-wide SNP genotypes for about three fifths of the roughly 700 donors, treating that subset as a discovery cohort. An earlier analysis of a few hundred of the donors applied high-throughput TCR beta sequencing to assess whether each TCR beta V gene segment acted as functional or pseudogenic. To predict cytomegalovirus infection status, the study combined high-throughput TCR immunosequencing, statistical association of individual TCRs with disease status, and machine learning.

The paper as a whole reports these results and caveats: A later analysis reported that several top co-occurrence clusters appeared linked to parvovirus B19, influenza, CMV and Epstein-Barr virus. A cluster of highly shared sequence variants was judged likely to represent a technical artifact of the sequencing pipeline. Across donors, most TCR sequences were observed very rarely, whereas some public TCRs were present in many individuals. A few of the identified cytomegalovirus-associated TCR beta chains were confirmed in vitro to be specific for cytomegalovirus antigens. Because the 87-base-pair reads could not distinguish some IMGT-functional V segments, including TRBV6-2 and TRBV6-3, those segments were excluded. According to a later analysis, TCR association rates differed among HLA loci, with DRB1 alleles showing the most associated TCRs and HLA-C alleles showing the fewest. Because counts were too low, about 18 rarely observed V segments, including chromosome 9 orphons, were excluded from the earlier analysis of fewer than 650 of the donors. Correlated functional status among segregating V segments might be attributable to linkage disequilibrium, but an unknown experimental factor could not be ruled out. Assigning TCR associations to individual alleles was difficult when HLA alleles, especially DR and DQ, strongly co-occurred. Because HLA typing was unavailable for some donors at each locus, only the typed subset was used in association tests. The authors suggested that the approach could potentially be extended to other disease states and immunological phenotypes. In an earlier analysis of roughly 500 of the donors, most TCR beta V segments appeared in productive rearrangements about 87% or about 30% of the time, broadly matching IMGT annotations. In a later analysis, HLA-associated TCR beta chains showed more clonal expansion and lower generation probabilities than non-associated chains that were equally common. In a later genetic analysis, fewer N-insertions in productive TCRs were reported among donors in an Asian-associated ancestry cluster than the roughly 700-donor mean. The presence/absence analyses assumed that sequencing depth was roughly uniform across donors, and that assumption may not be true. Only TCR beta chains were sequenced in this cohort, and the absence of alpha or paired-chain data limited detectable features. Most CMV-associated TCR beta chains appeared to be HLA-restricted in a later analysis, and the HLA associations seemed to be driven largely by CMV exposure. In a later genetic analysis, a missense DCLRE1C variant was associated with V-gene and J-gene trimming of TCR beta chains, and the association was replicated in an independent cohort. A further reported finding was that TCR beta sequences accurately predicted the HLA-A and HLA-B alleles for most subjects in the first cohort. In both the original and validation cohorts, the classifier was reported to diagnose cytomegalovirus status with high specificity and sensitivity. The study listed approximately 160 TCR beta chains as associated with cytomegalovirus. A later analysis associated 15,000 or so TCR beta sequences with specific HLA alleles at a false discovery rate of 0.05. CMV serostatus was the only immune exposure information available for the cohort.

After removal of 2 bases from V and 5 bases from J, the junction retains 14 bases not matched to a gene. The germline V gene sets CDR1 to MDHEN and CDR2 to SYDVKM. There are 17 amino acids in the CDR3, from cysteine to phenylalanine inclusive. The CDR3 DNA has 51 bases and is translated from base 1. Library preparation used the immunoSEQ multiplex PCR assay. For the multiplex PCR, a mixture combining 60 forward primers for TCR Vbeta segments and 13 reverse primers for TCR Jbeta segments was used. The CDR3 region of rearranged TCR beta genes was amplified from genomic DNA with a multiplex PCR assay. The amplified TCR beta libraries were sequenced on the Illumina HiSeq System as 87-base-pair reads. In the paper's pipeline: Across the 640 or so repertoires, a later analysis counted roughly 84 million unique TCR beta chains, roughly 11 million of which were shared by at least two donors. To remove PCR and sequencing errors, raw reads were error-corrected and collapsed into unique sequences using a nearest-neighbor algorithm that merged closely related sequences. CDR3 sequences were aligned to IMGT reference sequences to assign V, D and J gene segments. For a sequence to be retained, at least a six-nucleotide match to both a V gene segment and a J gene segment was required. Rearrangements were called productive when the CDR3 lacked stop codons and stayed in frame with V and J; all others were non-productive. Following IMGT convention, CDR3 was defined as the stretch from the second conserved V-encoded cysteine up to the conserved J-encoded phenylalanine. Sequences without an unambiguous match to a single V gene segment were excluded from the earlier analysis of 500 to 700 of the donors. An earlier analysis of fewer than 750 of the donors classified V segments as functional when productive rearrangements were above 56.7% and as segregating when the standard deviation between donors was above 5%. A statistical classification framework was built to diagnose cytomegalovirus status from the catalog of TCR beta chain sequences. A later analysis assigned V and J genes by comparing TCR nucleotide sequences with IMGT/GENE-DB human TR gene sequences. The TCRdist pipeline was used in a later analysis to assign CDR3 sequences and most-parsimonious VDJ recombination scenarios. A later analysis defined each TCR beta chain by its CDR3 amino acid sequence plus V-gene family, and excluded reads lacking a unique V-gene family. To address suspected cross-contamination and a sequencing artifact, a later analysis removed a few hundred highly shared, low-generation-probability nucleotide sequences. For each public chain, a later analysis derived a clonal expansion index from normalized ranks of inferred template counts within each repertoire. In a later analysis, generation probabilities were computed with a VDJ recombination model fitted to out-of-frame rearrangements, and the resulting probabilities were checked against IGoR. In a later analysis, TCR-TCR, TCR-HLA and TCR-CMV co-occurrence was scored with hypergeometric tests, and a repertoire-size bias correction was applied to TCR pairs. A later analysis estimated false discovery rates by permuting HLA or CMV assignments 20 times. In a later analysis, co-occurring TCRs were grouped using DBSCAN, and TCRdist sequence similarity was added for clustering within HLA-allele-positive subsets. Repertoires with fewer than 30,000 or more than 120,000 public chains, plus five repertoires with anomalous nucleotide sharing, were excluded from co-occurrence clustering. The table was pulled from immuneACCESS by TCRdb, which kept in-frame rearrangements only. Such tables lose some clones; where checked, under half of the loss comes from unresolved V genes, and the rest has no known cause. The DNA was the basis for D and trimming; V, J and clone size are from that table. The sample's clone listing holds some 30,000 clones. The ten biggest clones cover less than 6% of the sample.

Material: PBMCs. The receptor comes from a female donor in good health and CMV-seronegative. The chain uses TRBV28 and TRBJ2-7; a stretch of 8 junction bases matches TRBD1. The DNA reads as follows: TGTGCCAGCAGTTTACCTTCCTCGGACAGGGTTTACCACGAGCAGTACTTC. It specifies CASSLPSSDRVYHEQYF.